Given below is one TCR beta chain in context. TCR beta libraries were built with iRepertoire HTBI primers and Arm-PCR of CDR3 regions. From the multiplex PCR reads, TCRdb called clonotypes with MiXCR, one entry per CDR3 protein. The sample gives a few hundred thousand distinct CDR3 sequences, around 20% of which show up once; around 14% is in the top ten. CDR3 length: 16 amino acids. Unmatched junction bases numbered 12, after V lost 3 bases and J lost 5 bases. The data were obtained in a study of regulatory T cells in long-lasting Graves disease. The time point denotes: newly diagnosed GD, antithyroid drugs for less than 3 months. TCR sequences were obtained from RNA taken from PBMCs.

This sequence originates from a female donor with Graves disease. Here the sequenced sample was peripheral blood mononuclear cells (PBMCs), taken at new diagnosis, from a patient treated with antithyroid drugs. V and J are TRBV12-3 or TRBV12-4 and TRBJ2-7; 8 bases map to TRBD2. As DNA, the CDR3 is TGTGCCAGCAGTTTTAGAGGGAATAGCGGGATCAACGAGCAGTACTTC. Amino acid sequence: CASSFRGNSGINEQYF.